This entry lists 22 T cell receptor beta chains sequenced from one sample in a study of regulatory T cells in long-lasting Graves disease. Both iRepertoire HTBI primers and Arm-PCR of CDR3 regions were used to build the TCR beta libraries. TCRdb reprocessed the multiplex PCR reads with MiXCR, giving one entry per CDR3 protein. The sample shows roughly 300,000 distinct CDR3 sequences, roughly 21% of them seen only once. Sample time point: persistent/refractory GD, antithyroid drugs over 5 years with positive TRAb. PBMCs provided the RNA from which the TCR library was made. The material was peripheral blood mononuclear cells (PBMCs), obtained when the disease was refractory, from a patient treated with antithyroid drugs. The receptors stem from a female donor with Graves disease.

This rearrangement joins TRBV6-1 to TRBJ1-5; weak D call: TRBD1 (6 bases). CDR3 length: 18 residues. Trimming left V 8 bases short and J 0 bases short, with 23 bases between. CDR1 and CDR2 (germline): MNHNS, SASEGT. CDR3 region: CASVRDTASHYSNQPQHF. In nucleotides, the CDR3 is TGTGCCAGCGTAAGGGACACCGCCAGCCATTATAGCAATCAGCCCCAGCATTTT.

In the case of this clonotype: A much bigger clone sits one base away, suggesting this may be a read error. The gene calls are TRBV6-6 and TRBJ1-2; possible D gene TRBD1, 5 bases. CDR3 length: 18 residues. CDR1 and CDR2 from the germline V gene are MNHNY and SVGAGI (reference sequence). CDR3 region: CANSYSGTLRPSNYGYTF. The DNA for the CDR3 is TGTGCCAACAGTTACTCGGGGACGTTACGACCCAGTAACTATGGCTACACCTTC.

With regard to this clonotype: A read error may produce the germline difference seen at one junction end. The J gene is TRBJ2-6, the V gene TRBV12-3 or TRBV12-4, with D possibly being TRBD1 (5 bases). The CDR3 covers 15 residues. The CDR3: CASSLTTTGANVPTF. In DNA form, the CDR3 reads TGTGCCAGCAGTTTAACGACAACTGGGGCCAACGTCCCGACTTTC.

J is TRBJ2-3 and V is TRBV7-2; D perhaps matches TRBD2 (6 bases). The CDR3 runs to 15 residues. V was cut by 5 bases and J by 0 bases, with 12 bases left in between. Germline V lookup: CDR1 SGHTA, CDR2 FQGNSA. The CDR3 spells CASSRSGTSTDTQYF. As DNA, the CDR3 is TGTGCCAGCAGCCGTAGCGGAACTAGCACAGATACGCAGTATTTT.

The rearrangement joins TRBV19 to TRBJ1-5, with D tentatively TRBD1 (5 bases). Germline V CDR1 and CDR2: LNHDA, SQIVND (reference sequence). Trimming pared 4 bases from V and 0 bases from J, leaving 7 bases between. The CDR3 extends over 14 amino acids. CDR3 in amino acids: CASSRDPSNQPQHF. The CDR3 DNA sequence: TGTGCCAGTAGTAGGGACCCTAGCAATCAGCCCCAGCATTTT.

This chain joins TRBV6-2 or TRBV6-3 and TRBJ2-2; 7 nucleotides line up with TRBD1. CDR3 size: 15 residues. CDR1 is MNHEY and CDR2 is SVGEGT in the germline V gene. V was pared by 6 bases and J by 1 base, with 5 bases of the junction left unmatched. CDR3 coding DNA: TGTGCCAGCAGGAGGGGGACAGTGAACACCGGGGAGCTGTTTTTT. Encoded protein: CASRRGTVNTGELFF.

There are a few counts of this clonotype. This chain joins TRBV27 and TRBJ1-6; no reliable D call. The CDR3 covers 14 residues. Germline assignment: CDR1 MNHEY and CDR2 SMNVEV (reference sequence). V was shortened by 5 bases and J by 10 bases, with 15 bases between the two germline ends. As DNA, the CDR3 is TGTGCCAGCAGTCCAAACAGATTCGGATCACCCCTCCACTTT. Its translation: CASSPNRFGSPLHF.

The V gene is TRBV12-3 or TRBV12-4, the J gene TRBJ2-7; 9 bases are shared with TRBD1. The CDR3 covers 14 residues. V gave up 5 bases and J gave up 4 bases; unmatched junction bases: 6. The CDR3 is CASSRRDREYEQYF. Written as DNA, the CDR3 is TGTGCCAGCAGTCGCCGGGACAGGGAATACGAGCAGTACTTC.

The gene calls are TRBV6-5 and TRBJ1-1, with TRBD1 identical over 10 bases. J lost 3 bases, V lost 0 bases, and 7 bases had no gene match. Germline V CDR1 and CDR2: MNHEY, SVGAGI. This CDR3 is built from 17 residues. The CDR3 here is CASSYSGRDRGHTEAFF. The CDR3 DNA reads TGTGCCAGCAGTTACTCTGGCCGGGACAGGGGCCACACTGAAGCTTTCTTT.

This clonotype has only a few counts. This chain joins TRBV5-1 and TRBJ2-6; a weak D match, TRBD1 (6 bases). The germline CDR1 and CDR2 sequences are SGHRS and YFSETQ. The CDR3 is 16 amino acids. V gave up 2 bases and J gave up 3 bases, with 12 bases separating them. The CDR3 spells CASSFTGRGGANVLTF. CDR3 in DNA: TGCGCCAGCAGCTTTACAGGGAGAGGTGGGGCCAACGTCCTGACTTTC.

Notes on this clonotype: With a much larger clone just one base away, this may be a read error. The chain employs TRBV28 and TRBJ1-1; TRBD1 matches 8 bases. The V and J ends lost 5 bases and 2 bases, in that order; junction bases with no gene match: 10. Germline V lookup: CDR1 MDHEN, CDR2 SYDVKM. The CDR3 has 16 residues. The CDR3 nucleotides are TGTGCCAGCAGTCAGAGACAGGGGCTATTTAACACTGAAGCTTTCTTT. Its protein is CASSQRQGLFNTEAFF.

Here the CDR3 reads CASRSRGLSSGANVLTF. CDR3 sequence (DNA): TGTGCCAGCAGGAGCAGGGGGCTCAGCTCTGGGGCCAACGTCCTGACTTTC. The chain couples TRBV12-3 or TRBV12-4 to TRBJ2-6, with 8 nucleotides matching TRBD1. The V gene end was trimmed by 6 bases and the J gene end by 0 bases; junction bases not matched to a gene: 7. The CDR3 spans 17 residues.

This clonotype came up many times. The chain recombines TRBV7-8 with TRBJ1-1; D gene uncertain. This CDR3 region has 15 residues. Trimming took off 4 bases at V and 4 bases at J, with 16 bases between the two ends. Germline V CDR1 and CDR2: SGHVS, FQNEAQ. The CDR3 protein is CASSSSSSQFTEAFF. The CDR3, as DNA: TGTGCCAGCAGCTCAAGCTCCTCTCAATTCACTGAAGCTTTCTTT.

This clonotype was observed at least ten times. V gene TRBV13 combines with J gene TRBJ2-7; TRBD1 matches at 10 bases. The germline gives CDR1 PRHDT, CDR2 FYEKMQ (reference sequence). The CDR3 sequence is 18 residues long. The V and J ends lost 2 bases and 5 bases, in that order; junction bases with no gene match: 15. CDR3 DNA sequence: TGTGCCAGCAGCTTAAGTCCGTTCCGGGACAGGGGATCCCACGAGCAGTACTTC. It is translated as CASSLSPFRDRGSHEQYF.

This clonotype was seen more than once but under ten times. The chain is built from TRBV27 and TRBJ1-5; the D is unclear. The germline V and J ends were trimmed by 5 bases and 3 bases, with 11 bases remaining between them. CDR3 length: 14 amino acids. The germline CDR1 and CDR2 sequences are MNHEY and SMNVEV (reference sequence). CDR3 bases: TGTGCCAGCAGTGCCCAAGCACCCAATCAGCCCCAGCATTTT. Amino acids: CASSAQAPNQPQHF.

This clonotype was counted between two and nine times. One junction end disagrees with the germline gene, perhaps due to a read error. This chain connects TRBV5-1 to TRBJ2-1; 8 positions agree with TRBD1. CDR1 and CDR2 (germline): SGHRS, YFSETQ. The CDR3 length is 13 residues. In DNA form, the CDR3 reads TGTGCCAGCAGTCGTGACAGGGGCGATGAGCAGTTCTTC. This translates into CASSRDRGDEQFF.

For this clonotype: At one of its ends the junction is not consistent with the germline gene, which may arise from a read error. This sequence joins TRBV7-9 and TRBJ1-2; D is unresolved. Germline V gene lookup returns CDR1 SEHNR and CDR2 FQNEAQ (reference sequence). This CDR3 spans 13 amino acids. CDR3 in DNA: TGTGCCAGCAGCTTAGATACACTGGAGGGCTACGCCTTC. Its protein is CASSLDTLEGYAF. Using reference TRBV7-9 and TRBJ1-2 for the parts outside the CDR3, the full variable domain is DTGVSQNPRHKITKRGQNVTFRCDPISEHNRLYWYRQTLGQGPEFLTYFQNEAQLEKSRLLSDRFSAERPKGSFSTLEIQRTEQGDSAMYLCASSLDTLEGYAFGSGTRLTVV.

This clonotype was seen repeatedly, ten times or more. This chain joins TRBV6-2 or TRBV6-3 and TRBJ1-2, with D tentatively TRBD1 (6 bases). Per germline, CDR1 MNHEY and CDR2 SVGEGT. V lost 0 bases and J lost 9, with 14 bases in between. The CDR3 length is 14 residues. In nucleotides, the CDR3 is TGTGCCAGCAGTTACTCGATAGGGGGGTATAGCTACACCTTC. Amino acids: CASSYSIGGYSYTF.

The V gene is TRBV20-1, the J gene TRBJ2-7; 7 positions agree with TRBD1. This CDR3 is 13 amino acids long. V gave up 1 base and J gave up 3 bases; unmatched junction bases: 3. In germline, CDR1 is DFQATT, CDR2 SNEGSKA (reference sequence). The CDR3 DNA reads TGCAGTGCTAGAGGGGACAGTCTCTACGAGCAGTACTTC. Protein product: CSARGDSLYEQYF.

There are many counts of this clonotype. V usage is TRBV6-1 and J usage is TRBJ1-5; the D is unclear. Looked up from germline, CDR1 is MNHNS and CDR2 is SASEGT. This CDR3 has 13 residues. The V end lost 7 bases, the J end lost 3 bases, and 10 bases lay between the germline ends. In DNA form, the CDR3 reads TGTGCCAGCAAGACGGGGTACAATCAGCCCCAGCATTTT. It is translated as CASKTGYNQPQHF.

There are many counts of this clonotype. The rearrangement joins TRBV28 to TRBJ1-3; no firm D call. CDR1 MDHEN and CDR2 SYDVKM come from the germline V gene. The V and J ends lost 6 bases and 0 bases respectively, with 6 bases between them. The CDR3 is 13 amino acids. In DNA form, the CDR3 reads TGTGCCAGCAGACCGAGCTCTGGAAACACCATATATTTT. This gives the protein CASRPSSGNTIYF.

The gene calls are TRBV6-2 or TRBV6-3 and TRBJ2-7, with 8 nucleotides matching TRBD1. Per the germline V gene, CDR1 is MNHEY and CDR2 is SVGEGT. This CDR3 spans 15 amino acids. With 6 bases clipped from V and 2 bases from J, the junction kept 9 bases outside the gene matches. As DNA, the CDR3 is TGTGCCAGCAGCTTAGGGACAGGACAACCCTACGAGCAGTACTTC. Translation gives CASSLGTGQPYEQYF.